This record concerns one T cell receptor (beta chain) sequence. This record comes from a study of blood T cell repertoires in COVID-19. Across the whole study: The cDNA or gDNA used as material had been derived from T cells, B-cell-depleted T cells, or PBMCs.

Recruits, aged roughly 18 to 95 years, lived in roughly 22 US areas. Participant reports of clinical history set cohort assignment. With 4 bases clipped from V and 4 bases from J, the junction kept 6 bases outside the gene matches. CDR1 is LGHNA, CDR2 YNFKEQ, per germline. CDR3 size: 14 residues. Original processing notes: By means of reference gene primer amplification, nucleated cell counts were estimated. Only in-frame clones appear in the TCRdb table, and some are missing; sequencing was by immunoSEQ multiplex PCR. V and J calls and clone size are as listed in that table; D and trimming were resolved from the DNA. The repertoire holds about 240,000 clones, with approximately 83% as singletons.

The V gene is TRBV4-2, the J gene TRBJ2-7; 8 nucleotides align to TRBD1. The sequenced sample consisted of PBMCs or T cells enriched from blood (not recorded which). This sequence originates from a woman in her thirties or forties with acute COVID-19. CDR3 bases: TGTGCCAGCAGCCCACCTGACAGGGGATACGAGCAGTACTTC. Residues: CASSPPDRGYEQYF.